These T cell receptor beta chains were read from a single sample in a study of OX40 agonist ivuxolimab in advanced cancers. The assay was immunoSEQ multiplex PCR, and TCRdb's table has in-frame clones only and misses some. The data show 100,000 or so clones, around 85% seen once. The input for sequencing was CD4+ or CD8+ T cells sorted from blood, taken in a trial of the OX40 agonist ivuxolimab. Receptors originate from an adult with an advanced solid tumor such as melanoma, head and neck, liver or kidney cancer. CDR3s leave out the opening cysteine and the closing phenylalanine or tryptophan. D genes are given only for firm matches. The size of a clone is reported for some rows only, either as once, few or many, or as a class for expanded clones.

d_gene: NA; len: 10; abundance: NA; v_gene: TRBV9; CDR3aa: ASSDTLYGYT
d_gene: TRBD2; len: 13; abundance: NA; v_gene: TRBV9; CDR3aa: ASSRTLAGAGELF
d_gene: TRBD1; len: 10; abundance: few; v_gene: TRBV7-9; CDR3aa: AIQGDAYEQY
d_gene: NA; len: 15; abundance: NA; v_gene: TRBV25-1; CDR3aa: ASSESVGEGGNQPQH
d_gene: NA; len: 9; abundance: NA; v_gene: TRBV6-1; CDR3aa: ASSYRYEQY
d_gene: NA; len: 10; abundance: NA; v_gene: TRBV28; CDR3aa: ASSFLDSEAF
d_gene: NA; len: 9; abundance: NA; v_gene: TRBV11-3; CDR3aa: ASSTGETQY
d_gene: TRBD1; len: 12; abundance: NA; v_gene: TRBV5-6; CDR3aa: ASSFPAGGNEQF
d_gene: TRBD1; len: 12; abundance: NA; v_gene: TRBV5-4; CDR3aa: ASSFRDRPYEQY
d_gene: NA; len: 13; abundance: NA; v_gene: TRBV7-2; CDR3aa: ASSSGAGDTGELF
d_gene: TRBD1; len: 14; abundance: NA; v_gene: TRBV5-1; CDR3aa: ASSPYPTGQGQPQH
d_gene: TRBD2; len: 16; abundance: NA; v_gene: TRBV7-8; CDR3aa: ASSSSILAGGSYNEQF
d_gene: NA; len: 11; abundance: few; v_gene: TRBV19; CDR3aa: ASRHTDSYGYT
d_gene: NA; len: 10; abundance: NA; v_gene: TRBV11-2; CDR3aa: ASSSLPGGQF
d_gene: NA; len: 12; abundance: NA; v_gene: TRBV7-3; CDR3aa: ASSSQPGTGELF